This T cell receptor (beta chain) was captured in a study of T-cell memory formation after mild COVID-19. TCRdb passed the 5' RACE reads through MiXCR, listing each CDR3 protein once. The table has roughly 620,000 distinct CDR3 sequences, approximately 18% seen once. Germline V lookup: CDR1 ENHRY, CDR2 SYGVKD. This CDR3 region has 14 residues. Trimming stripped 2 bases from V and 2 bases from J, with 9 bases between. The rearrangement links TRBV10-3 to TRBJ2-5; the D is unclear. The clonotype comes from an adult woman who had mild COVID-19 (a few samples of this study predate the infection). Cell type and time point are not known. Material: PBMCs or a T cell subset sorted from them (not recorded which). The CDR3 DNA follows: TGTGCCATCAGTGAGAGGAAACAACAAGAGACCCAGTACTTC. Translated: CAISERKQQETQYF.